A single sample gave rise to the 16 T cell receptor beta chains below, sequenced in a study of graft-versus-host responses after intestinal transplantation. TCRdb keeps only in-frame clones here, not all; method: immunoSEQ multiplex PCR. Among over 15,000 clones, over 75% were seen once, and the ten largest hold 6%. Source: PBMCs, taken roughly 110 days after intestinal transplant. These receptors all come from a human patient who received an intestinal transplant, so some T cells may come from the graft donor.

This clone was seen more than once but under ten times. The gene calls are TRBV13 and TRBJ1-5; D may be TRBD1 (5 bases). Per the germline V gene, CDR1 is PRHDT and CDR2 is FYEKMQ (reference sequence). There are 15 residues in the CDR3. V lost 4 bases and J lost 3, with 13 bases in between. DNA for the CDR3: TGTGCCAGCAGCTGGCCCCGACAGCTCAATCAGCCCCAGCATTTT. Protein: CASSWPRQLNQPQHF.

The chain carries TRBV18 and TRBJ2-7, with 7 bases that match TRBD1. CDR3 size: 16 residues. The V gene end was trimmed by 1 base and the J gene end by 3 bases; junction bases not matched to a gene: 9. Germline loops: CDR1 KGHSH, CDR2 LQKENI. The DNA of the CDR3 is TGTGCCAGCTCACCACGGGGGCCCGGGACAGACTACGAGCAGTACTTC. Protein sequence: CASSPRGPGTDYEQYF.

V gene TRBV4-1 combines with J gene TRBJ2-4, with TRBD2 matching 13 bases. The CDR3 covers 19 residues. The ends lost 2 bases at V and 1 base at J; junction bases unmatched: 8. Germline lookup yields CDR1 MGHRA and CDR2 YSYEKL. The CDR3 nucleotides are TGCGCCAGCAGCCAACGACTAGCGGGAGGCCTAGGGGCCAAAAACATTCAGTACTTC. It encodes CASSQRLAGGLGAKNIQYF.

This chain links TRBV4-3 with TRBJ2-2; 8 nucleotides align to TRBD1. The V gene end was trimmed by 5 bases and the J gene end by 3 bases; junction bases not matched to a gene: 5. The length of the CDR3 is 15 residues. CDR1 is LGHNA, CDR2 YSLEER, per germline. Here the CDR3 reads CASSFGQGDTGELFF. In DNA form, the CDR3 reads TGCGCCAGCAGCTTTGGACAGGGCGACACCGGGGAGCTGTTTTTT.

The chain combines TRBV10-3 with TRBJ2-5; D is uncertain. CDR1 and CDR2 from the germline V gene are ENHRY and SYGVKD. The germline V and J ends were trimmed by 4 bases and 1 base, with 7 bases remaining between them. This CDR3 is 13 amino acids long. CDR3 amino acids: CAISVTLQETQYF. As DNA, the CDR3 is TGTGCCATCAGTGTAACCCTCCAAGAGACCCAGTACTTC.

The V and J genes are TRBV5-6 and TRBJ2-6, with a possible D match to TRBD2 (6 bases). V dropped 0 bases and J dropped 0 bases, with 16 bases sitting between them. The germline V gene has CDR1 SGHDT and CDR2 YYEEEE. The CDR3 sequence is 19 residues long. CDR3 amino acids: CASSLGLEGYTSGANVLTF. The DNA for the CDR3 is TGTGCCAGCAGCTTGGGCTTGGAGGGTTATACCTCTGGGGCCAACGTCCTGACTTTC.

The rearrangement links TRBV29-1 to TRBJ1-4; D is undetermined. Germline CDR1 reads SQVTM; CDR2 reads ANQGSEA. This CDR3 region has 11 residues. Trimming left V 4 bases short and J 7 bases short, with 7 bases between. CDR3 DNA: TGCAGCGTTGGACAATCTGAAAAACTGTTTTTT. Translation gives CSVGQSEKLFF.

The V and J genes are TRBV2 and TRBJ1-5; D gene ambiguous. This CDR3 has 13 amino acids. Trimming cost V 0 bases and J 9 bases, with 9 bases left between them. Per germline, CDR1 SNHLY and CDR2 FYNNEI. The CDR3: CASSEAWTGPQHF. CDR3 coding DNA: TGTGCCAGCAGTGAAGCGTGGACGGGGCCCCAGCATTTT.

In regard to this clone: This CDR3 is also generated by other DNA sequences in the sample. V gene TRBV5-6 combines with J gene TRBJ1-1, with D hard to call. From germline, CDR1 is SGHDT and CDR2 YYEEEE. CDR3 length equals 12 residues. The V gene lost 4 bases and the J gene lost 5 bases, with 9 bases spanning the gap. CDR3 amino acids: CASSLRGTEAFF. As DNA, the CDR3 is TGTGCCAGCAGCCTTCGGGGTACTGAAGCTTTCTTT.

This clone was counted a few times. V usage is TRBV7-8 and J usage is TRBJ2-1; the match to TRBD1 covers 9 bases. CDR3 length: 15 residues. J lost 5 bases, V lost 5 bases, and 7 bases had no gene match. The germline V gene encodes CDR1 SGHVS and CDR2 FQNEAQ. The CDR3 loop is CASSVTGTGNNEQFF. The CDR3 DNA follows: TGTGCCAGCAGCGTCACCGGGACAGGGAACAATGAGCAGTTCTTC.

V is TRBV2 and J is TRBJ2-7, with D perhaps matching TRBD2 (5 bases). The J call could be wrong; TRBJ2-5 is a better fit for the DNA end. Germline values: CDR1 SNHLY, CDR2 FYNNEI. The CDR3 is 15 residues long. This chain's CDR3 is CASSEGNTGLETQYF. CDR3 DNA: TGTGCCAGCAGTGAAGGAAATACGGGGTTAGAGACCCAGTACTTC.

This sequence joins TRBV27 and TRBJ2-7; tentative D call: TRBD1 (5 bases). CDR1 is MNHEY, CDR2 SMNVEV, per germline (reference sequence). The CDR3 covers 13 residues. CDR3: CGIGVPGSYEQYF. The CDR3 DNA reads TGTGGAATAGGGGTCCCTGGCTCCTACGAGCAGTACTTC.

V and J are TRBV7-9 and TRBJ2-5; 11 positions agree with TRBD2. The end of the DNA fits TRBJ2-7 better, so the J call may be wrong. CDR1 is SEHNR and CDR2 is FQNEAQ in the germline V gene (reference sequence). CDR3 size: 13 residues. The CDR3 reads CASTRLAGHEQYF. Here the CDR3 DNA reads TGTGCCAGCACCCGACTAGCGGGACACGAGCAGTACTTC.

The rearrangement links TRBV28 to TRBJ2-5; D call uncertain. V was cut by 5 bases and J by 1 base, with 8 bases left in between. The germline gives CDR1 MDHEN, CDR2 SYDVKM. This CDR3 is built from 13 residues. CDR3 residues: CASSPRFQETQYF. Here the CDR3 DNA reads TGTGCCAGCAGTCCTAGATTCCAAGAGACCCAGTACTTC.

This clone was counted once. The chain recombines TRBV30 with TRBJ1-5, with D perhaps matching TRBD1 (5 bases). Per the germline V gene, CDR1 is GTSNPN and CDR2 is SVGIG (reference sequence). This CDR3 region has 15 residues. The germline V and J ends were trimmed by 0 bases and 4 bases, with 13 bases remaining between them. CDR3 in amino acids: CAWSVGAGGNQPQHF. The CDR3 nucleotides are TGTGCCTGGAGTGTAGGAGCTGGGGGAAATCAGCCCCAGCATTTT. The full variable domain, with the rest looked up from reference TRBV30 and TRBJ1-5, is SQTIHQWPATLVQPVGSPLSLECTVEGTSNPNLYWYRQAAGRGLQLLFYSVGIGQISSEVPQNLSASRPQDRQFILSSKKLLLSDSGFYLCAWSVGAGGNQPQHFGDGTRLSIL.

The chain employs TRBV2 and TRBJ2-2, with D possibly matching TRBD1 (5 bases). Germline CDR1 SNHLY, CDR2 FYNNEI. V was clipped by 8 bases and J by 5 bases, with 12 bases between them. CDR3 size: 13 residues. CDR3 nucleotide sequence: TGTGCCAGCGAAGGGCGGACAACCGGGGAGCTGTTTTTT. Protein product: CASEGRTTGELFF.